The 4 T cell receptor beta chains below come from one sample, sequenced in a study of beta chain features in type 1 diabetes listed by TCRdb under 2018. The library was built by means of the immunoSEQ multiplex PCR assay. The entire isolated RNA was reverse transcribed using the High Capacity cDNA Reverse Transcription Kit, and thus expressed TCRB transcripts were sequenced. Held by TCRdb, this immuneACCESS table contains in-frame sequences only and omits some clones. Under half of the omission traces to an unresolved V gene where checked; the cause of the rest is unknown. This sample holds 160,000 or so clones; around 10% were observed only once. The top ten constitute over 2% of the sample. Material for sequencing was central memory CD4+ T cells from blood. Every receptor here comes from a man aged 18 to 29 in good health.

A few counts support this clone. The chain joins TRBV30 to TRBJ1-1; D call uncertain. CDR3 length equals 15 residues. The germline CDR1 and CDR2 sequences are GTSNPN and SVGIG (reference sequence). Trimming left V 4 bases short and J 1 base short, with 16 bases between. The CDR3 protein is CAWNGMQMGNTEAFF. The DNA of the CDR3 is TGTGCCTGGAACGGGATGCAAATGGGGAACACTGAAGCTTTCTTT.

On this clone: This CDR3 is also generated by other DNA sequences in the sample. The chain joins TRBV28 to TRBJ2-1; D uncertain. Germline V gives CDR1 MDHEN, CDR2 SYDVKM. V lost 1 base, J lost 3 bases, and 4 bases lay in between. The CDR3 spans 13 residues. The CDR3 reads CASSLSGYNEQFF. The CDR3 nucleotides read TGTGCCAGCAGTTTATCCGGCTACAATGAGCAGTTCTTC.

The sample holds a few counts of this clone. The J gene is TRBJ1-3, the V gene TRBV30, with D hard to call. V gave up 0 bases and J gave up 3 bases, with 9 bases separating them. Germline V gene lookup returns CDR1 GTSNPN and CDR2 SVGIG (reference sequence). This CDR3 has 14 amino acids. The CDR3 reads CAWSVAGNGNTIYF. The DNA for the CDR3 is TGTGCCTGGAGTGTAGCAGGAAATGGAAACACCATATATTTT. Looking up the rest from reference TRBV30 and TRBJ1-3 gives the full variable domain: SQTIHQWPATLVQPVGSPLSLECTVEGTSNPNLYWYRQAAGRGLQLLFYSVGIGQISSEVPQNLSASRPQDRQFILSSKKLLLSDSGFYLCAWSVAGNGNTIYFGEGSWLTVV.

The rearrangement links TRBV2 to TRBJ1-2, with D unclear. This CDR3 region has 12 residues. CDR1 is SNHLY, CDR2 FYNNEI, per germline. V was clipped by 4 bases and J by 8 bases, with 11 bases between them. The CDR3 region is CASSVEPSGYTF. CDR3 in DNA: TGTGCCAGCAGTGTAGAACCGAGCGGCTACACCTTC.